Listed below are T cell receptor beta chains from one sample, sequenced in a study of T cell responses to AZD1222 COVID-19 vaccine. This table comes from immunoSEQ multiplex PCR, and its TCRdb copy is limited to in-frame clones, with some not included. Of 100,000 or so clones listed, more than 75% are singletons. Sample: peripheral blood, taken on day 0 of AZD1222 vaccination. These receptors were taken from an adult in good health. Each CDR3 is given with its conserved first and last residue. A D gene is named only where the DNA matches it firmly. Clone size, where shown, is once, few, many, or a class for clones that have expanded.

J: TRBJ1-5
D: -
V: TRBV28
size: -
length: 14
CDR3: CASSLAANGQPQHF
DNA: TGTGCCAGCAGTTTAGCGGCAAACGGGCAGCCCCAGCATTTT

J: TRBJ2-7
D: -
V: TRBV7-9
size: -
length: 11
CDR3: CASSWAGEQYF
DNA: TGTGCCAGCAGCTGGGCTGGCGAGCAGTACTTC

J: TRBJ2-2
D: -
V: TRBV30
size: -
length: 14
CDR3: CAWSARPGTGELFF
DNA: TGTGCCTGGAGTGCTCGACCGGGCACCGGGGAGCTGTTTTTT

J: TRBJ2-7
D: TRBD2
V: TRBV18
size: -
length: 17
CDR3: CASSPVTSGTLGNEQYF
DNA: TGTGCCAGCTCGCCCGTGACTAGCGGGACCTTAGGGAACGAGCAGTACTTC

J: TRBJ2-1
D: -
V: TRBV19
size: -
length: 16
CDR3: CASSRGRDSSYNEQFF
DNA: TGTGCCAGTAGTAGGGGCCGAGACAGCTCCTACAATGAGCAGTTCTTC

J: TRBJ2-7
D: TRBD2
V: TRBV5-1
size: -
length: 15
CDR3: CASSLGLATIYEQYF
DNA: TGCGCCAGCAGCTTGGGACTAGCAACTATTTACGAGCAGTACTTC

J: TRBJ1-6
D: -
V: TRBV30
size: -
length: 15
CDR3: CAWSVARVKNSPLHF
DNA: TGTGCCTGGAGTGTAGCCAGGGTTAAAAATTCACCCCTCCACTTT

J: TRBJ2-7
D: -
V: TRBV28
size: -
length: 16
CDR3: CASSPASSAASYEQYF
DNA: TGTGCCAGCAGCCCCGCTTCTAGCGCGGCATCCTACGAGCAGTACTTC

J: TRBJ2-5
D: -
V: TRBV7-3
size: once
length: 13
CDR3: CASSQSPEETQYF
DNA: TGTGCCAGCAGCCAGAGCCCCGAGGAGACCCAGTACTTC

J: TRBJ2-5
D: -
V: TRBV18
size: -
length: 13
CDR3: CASSPPMQETQYF
DNA: TGTGCCAGCTCACCACCTATGCAAGAGACCCAGTACTTC

J: TRBJ2-5
D: -
V: TRBV12-3/TRBV12-4
size: -
length: 11
CDR3: CASSLGETQYF
DNA: TGTGCCAGCAGCCTAGGGGAGACCCAGTACTTC

J: TRBJ1-2
D: -
V: TRBV7-2
size: few
length: 14
CDR3: CASSLDGFNYGYTF
DNA: TGTGCCAGCAGCTTGGACGGATTTAACTATGGCTACACCTTC